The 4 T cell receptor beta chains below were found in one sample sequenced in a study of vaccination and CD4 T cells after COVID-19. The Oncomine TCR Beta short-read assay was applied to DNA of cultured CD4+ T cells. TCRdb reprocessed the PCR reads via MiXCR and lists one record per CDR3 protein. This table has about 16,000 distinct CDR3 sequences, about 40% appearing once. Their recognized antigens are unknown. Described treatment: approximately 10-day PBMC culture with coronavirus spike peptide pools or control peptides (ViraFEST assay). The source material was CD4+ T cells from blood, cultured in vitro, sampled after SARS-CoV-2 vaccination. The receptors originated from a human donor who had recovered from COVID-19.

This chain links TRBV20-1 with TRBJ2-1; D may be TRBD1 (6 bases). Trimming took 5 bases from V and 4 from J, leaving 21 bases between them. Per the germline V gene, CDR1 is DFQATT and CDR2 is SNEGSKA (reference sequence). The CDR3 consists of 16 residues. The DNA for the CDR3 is TGCAGTGCTTTTCAGCCGGACAGTAATCCTTACAATGAGCAGTTCTTC. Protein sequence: CSAFQPDSNPYNEQFF.

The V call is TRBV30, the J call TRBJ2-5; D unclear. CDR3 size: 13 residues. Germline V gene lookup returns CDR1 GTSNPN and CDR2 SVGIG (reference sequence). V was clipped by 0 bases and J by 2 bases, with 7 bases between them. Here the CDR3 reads CAWSVVAQETQYF. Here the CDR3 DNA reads TGTGCCTGGAGTGTCGTTGCGCAAGAGACCCAGTACTTC.

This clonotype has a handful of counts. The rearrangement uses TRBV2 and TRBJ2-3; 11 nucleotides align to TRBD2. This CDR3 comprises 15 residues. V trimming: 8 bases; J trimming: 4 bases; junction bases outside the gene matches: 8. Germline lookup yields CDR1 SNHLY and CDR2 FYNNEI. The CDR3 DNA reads TGTGCCAGCGGGCGTGGTAGCGGGAGGGCAGATACGCAGTATTTT. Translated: CASGRGSGRADTQYF.

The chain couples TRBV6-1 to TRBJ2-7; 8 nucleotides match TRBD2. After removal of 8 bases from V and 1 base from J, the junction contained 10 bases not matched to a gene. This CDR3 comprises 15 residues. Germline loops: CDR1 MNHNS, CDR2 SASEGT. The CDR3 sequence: CASPLGRAGSYEQYF. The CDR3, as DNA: TGTGCCAGCCCACTCGGGAGGGCCGGATCCTACGAGCAGTACTTC.